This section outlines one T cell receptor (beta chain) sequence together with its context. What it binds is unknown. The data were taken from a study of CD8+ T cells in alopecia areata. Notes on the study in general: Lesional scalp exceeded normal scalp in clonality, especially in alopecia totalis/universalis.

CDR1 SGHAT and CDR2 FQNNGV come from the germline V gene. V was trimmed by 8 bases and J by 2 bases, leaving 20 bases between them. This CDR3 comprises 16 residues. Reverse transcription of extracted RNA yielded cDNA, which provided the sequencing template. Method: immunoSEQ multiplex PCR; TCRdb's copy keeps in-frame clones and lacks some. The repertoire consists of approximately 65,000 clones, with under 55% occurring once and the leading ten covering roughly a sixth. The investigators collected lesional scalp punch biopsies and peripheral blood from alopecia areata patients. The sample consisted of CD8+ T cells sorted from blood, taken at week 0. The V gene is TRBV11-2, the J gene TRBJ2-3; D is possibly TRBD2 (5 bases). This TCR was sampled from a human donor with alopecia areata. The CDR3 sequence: CASSVGVSPTTDTQYF. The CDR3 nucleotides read TGTGCCAGCTCGGTCGGGGTCTCCCCCACCACAGATACGCAGTATTTT.